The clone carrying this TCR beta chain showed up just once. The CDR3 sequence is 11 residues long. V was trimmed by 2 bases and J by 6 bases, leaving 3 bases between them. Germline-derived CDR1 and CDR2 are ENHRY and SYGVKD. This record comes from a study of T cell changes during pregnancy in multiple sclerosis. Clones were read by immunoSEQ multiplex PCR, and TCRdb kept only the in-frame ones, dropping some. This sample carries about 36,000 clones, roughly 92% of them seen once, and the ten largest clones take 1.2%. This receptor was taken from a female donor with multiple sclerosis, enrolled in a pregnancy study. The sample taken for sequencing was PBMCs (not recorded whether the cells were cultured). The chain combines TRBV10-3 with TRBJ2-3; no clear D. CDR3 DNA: TGTGCCATCAGTGAGGGTGATACGCAGTATTTT. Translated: CAISEGDTQYF.